What follows describes a single TCR beta chain. From the 5' RACE reads, TCRdb called clonotypes with MiXCR, one entry per CDR3 protein. The sample gives roughly 70,000 distinct CDR3 sequences, roughly 5% of which show up once; about 2.7% is in the top ten. The data derive from a study of neurological immune-mediated disorders. V trimming: 2 bases; J trimming: 5 bases; junction bases outside the gene matches: 11. The CDR3 sequence is 16 residues long. Unsorted libraries were generated from 2 million PBMCs. These cells had been stored in RNAlater at -80 C. The receptor's source is a woman aged 25 to 45 with multiple sclerosis. The sequencing sample was made of PBMCs. V and J are TRBV12-3 or TRBV12-4 and TRBJ1-1; 7 positions match TRBD1. The CDR3 coding sequence is TGTGCCAGCAGTTTAAGGGGGCTTGGGGGCCGAACTGAAGCTTTCTTT. Translation gives CASSLRGLGGRTEAFF.